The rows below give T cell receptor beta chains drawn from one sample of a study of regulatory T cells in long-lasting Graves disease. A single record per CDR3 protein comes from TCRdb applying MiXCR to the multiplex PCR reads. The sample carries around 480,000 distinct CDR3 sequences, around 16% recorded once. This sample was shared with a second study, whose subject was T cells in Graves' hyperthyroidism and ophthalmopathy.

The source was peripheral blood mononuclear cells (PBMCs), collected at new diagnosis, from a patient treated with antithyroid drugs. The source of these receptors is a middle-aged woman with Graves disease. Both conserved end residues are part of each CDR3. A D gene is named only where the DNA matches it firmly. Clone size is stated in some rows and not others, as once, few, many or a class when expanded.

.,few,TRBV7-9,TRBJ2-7,CASLPASQVSYEQYF,TGTGCCAGCCTCCCTGCCTCACAGGTCTCCTACGAGCAGTACTTC
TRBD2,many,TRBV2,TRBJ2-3,CATQGTSGGPPPVTDTQYF,TGTGCCACCCAAGGGACTAGCGGGGGCCCACCGCCTGTCACAGATACGCAGTATTTT
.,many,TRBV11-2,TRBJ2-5,CASSLLRSQMETQYF,TGTGCCAGCAGCTTACTCCGGAGTCAAATGGAGACCCAGTACTTC
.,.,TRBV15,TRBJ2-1,CATREQDPGDNEQFF,TGTGCCACCAGGGAGCAGGACCCGGGAGACAATGAGCAGTTCTTC
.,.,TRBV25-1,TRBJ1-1,CASSQDWQTEAFF,TGTGCCAGCAGCCAAGATTGGCAAACTGAAGCTTTCTTT
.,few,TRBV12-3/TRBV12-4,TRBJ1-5,CASGSPGEQPQHF,TGTGCCAGCGGTAGTCCCGGAGAACAGCCCCAGCATTTT
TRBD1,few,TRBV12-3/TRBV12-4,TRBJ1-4,CASSLVTGGREKLFF,TGTGCCAGCAGTTTAGTGACAGGGGGACGAGAAAAACTGTTTTTT
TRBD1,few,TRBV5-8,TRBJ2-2,CASRHRTGADGELFF,TGTGCCAGCAGACATAGGACAGGGGCGGACGGGGAGCTGTTTTTT
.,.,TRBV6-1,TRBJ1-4,CASSTKGRGGEKLFF,TGTGCCAGCAGCACAAAGGGCCGGGGGGGTGAAAAACTGTTTTTT
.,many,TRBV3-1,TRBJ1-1,CASSQGTGAEAFF,TGTGCCAGCAGCCAGGGGACGGGTGCTGAAGCTTTCTTT
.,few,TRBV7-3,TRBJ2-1,CASSSEAGSYNEQFF,TGTGCCAGCAGCAGCGAGGCGGGGTCATACAATGAGCAGTTCTTC
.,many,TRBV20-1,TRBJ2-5,CSHRLGVTQETQYF,TGCAGTCACCGTTTGGGGGTAACCCAAGAGACCCAGTACTTC
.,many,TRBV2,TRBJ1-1,CASSLEGPEAFF,TGTGCCAGCAGCCTCGAGGGGCCTGAAGCTTTCTTT